The 19 T cell receptor beta chains reported below all come from one sample, sequenced in a study of beta chain features in type 1 diabetes. These receptors lack a known antigen. Every bit of the isolated RNA underwent reverse transcription, so sequencing read expressed TCRB transcripts. The table came from immunoSEQ multiplex PCR; TCRdb's copy has only in-frame clones and leaves some out. The sample includes about 650,000 clones, around an eighth of them seen just once. Notes on the study in general: All four CD4+ subsets from Type 1 diabetes patients carried moderately but significantly shorter TCRB CDR3s.

The sequenced sample was naive CD4+ T cells from blood. The receptors were sampled from a man aged 25-45 years with type 1 diabetes.

The chain is built from TRBV4-3 and TRBJ1-4; possibly TRBD1 for D (5 bases). V lost 4 bases and J 7 bases, leaving 13 bases between the germline ends. From germline, CDR1 is LGHNA and CDR2 YSLEER. CDR3 length: 14 residues. CDR3 loop: CASSPGPMGEKLFF. The DNA of the CDR3 is TGCGCCAGCAGCCCGGGACCGATGGGTGAAAAACTGTTTTTT.

This sequence joins TRBV7-8 and TRBJ1-5; D is perhaps TRBD1 (5 bases). The CDR3 is 14 amino acids. Trimming left V 5 bases short and J 7 bases short, with 15 bases between. Germline values: CDR1 SGHVS, CDR2 FQNEAQ. The CDR3 region is CASSPDSLGQPQHF. DNA for the CDR3: TGTGCCAGCAGCCCTGACAGTCTAGGGCAGCCCCAGCATTTT.

This clone was found a few times. The V gene is TRBV11-3, the J gene TRBJ2-2; TRBD1 is a possible D gene (5 bases). Looked up from germline, CDR1 is SGHNT and CDR2 is YENEEA. The CDR3 covers 17 residues. Trimming removed 5 bases at V and 3 bases at J, with 19 bases between. The DNA of the CDR3 is TGTGCCAGCAGCCCCACCCCCAGTGGGGCTGACACCGGGGAGCTGTTTTTT. It yields the protein CASSPTPSGADTGELFF.

The chain employs TRBV25-1 and TRBJ2-7; D ambiguous. This CDR3 contains 15 residues. V lost 2 bases and J lost 0, with 11 bases in between. Germline CDR1 reads MGHDK; CDR2 reads SYGVNS. The DNA of the CDR3 is TGTGCCAGCAGTGAAGGGATAGGCAGCTCCTACGAGCAGTACTTC. Its protein is CASSEGIGSSYEQYF.

This chain uses TRBV9 with TRBJ2-2; no definite D call. This CDR3 region has 16 residues. The germline gives CDR1 SGDLS, CDR2 YYNGEE. Trimming pared 0 bases from V and 6 bases from J, leaving 15 bases between. The DNA for the CDR3 is TGTGCCAGCAGCGTAGTCCCAGTTCGTCTTGCCGGGGAGCTGTTTTTT. Residues: CASSVVPVRLAGELFF. Based on the CDR3 plus reference TRBV9 and TRBJ2-2, the full variable domain is DSGVTQTPKHLITATGQRVTLRCSPRSGDLSVYWYQQSLDQGLQFLIQYYNGEERAKGNILERFSAQQFPDLHSELNLSSLELGDSALYFCASSVVPVRLAGELFFGEGSRLTVL.

The rearrangement uses TRBV5-1 and TRBJ2-1; D is uncertain. The CDR3 runs to 16 residues. Germline CDR1 reads SGHRS; CDR2 reads YFSETQ. Deletions cut 0 bases from V and 0 bases from J, with 10 bases between. This CDR3 is CASSLASSPSYNEQFF. DNA for the CDR3: TGCGCCAGCAGCTTGGCCAGTAGTCCCTCCTACAATGAGCAGTTCTTC.

The rearrangement joins TRBV7-6 to TRBJ2-2; TRBD2 matches at 9 bases. The germline V gene has CDR1 SGHVS and CDR2 FNYEAQ. V dropped 3 bases and J dropped 4; count of bases not matched to a gene: 6. The CDR3 sequence is 16 residues long. The CDR3, as DNA: TGTGCCAGCAGCTTCCCTAGCGGGGCGATCACCGGGGAGCTGTTTTTT. Protein product: CASSFPSGAITGELFF. The full variable domain, in which reference TRBV7-6 and TRBJ2-2 provide the parts outside the CDR3, is GAGVSQSPRYKVTKRGQDVALRCDPISGHVSLYWYRQALGQGPEFLTYFNYEAQQDKSGLPNDRFSAERPEGSISTLTIQRTEQRDSAMYRCASSFPSGAITGELFFGEGSRLTVL.

The chain recombines TRBV29-1 with TRBJ2-5; perhaps TRBD2 as D (5 bases). The CDR3 loop spans 13 amino acids. The germline CDR1 and CDR2 sequences are SQVTM and ANQGSEA. Trimming took off 1 base at V and 4 bases at J, with 10 bases between the two ends. CDR3 DNA sequence: TGCAGCGTTGAAGGAGGGTTCGGAGAGACCCAGTACTTC. Amino acids: CSVEGGFGETQYF.

V is TRBV6-6 and J is TRBJ1-6, with D unresolved. V lost 5 bases, J lost 7 bases, and 15 bases lay in between. Germline V gives CDR1 MNHNY, CDR2 SVGAGI (reference sequence). The CDR3 is 15 residues long. CDR3 amino acids: CASSTGSSLNSPLHF. In DNA, the CDR3 is TGTGCCAGCAGTACCGGGAGCAGCTTAAATTCACCCCTCCACTTT.

This chain joins TRBV7-8 and TRBJ1-1, with 8 bases fitting TRBD1. Germline CDR1 is SGHVS and CDR2 is FQNEAQ. The CDR3 runs 14 residues. The junction had 5 bases not matched to a gene; V was cut back by 6 bases and J by 2 bases. In DNA form, the CDR3 reads TGTGCCAGCAGGACCGGACAGGGAAACACTGAAGCTTTCTTT. This codes for CASRTGQGNTEAFF.

In its sample, this clone was seen a few times. This chain links TRBV10-3 with TRBJ2-5, with 9 bases lining up with TRBD2. The CDR3 totals 19 residues. The germline V gene has CDR1 ENHRY and CDR2 SYGVKD. Losses at the gene ends were 6 bases for V and 1 base for J; bases not matched to a gene: 18. CDR3 region: CAISPSLGLATGGQETQYF. The CDR3 DNA reads TGTGCCATCAGCCCTAGCCTGGGACTAGCCACCGGGGGCCAAGAGACCCAGTACTTC.

This clone was counted only a few times. The DNA of the CDR3 is TGTGCCAGCTCACGGATTGAGGGGACTGGGGGTACCGAGCAGTACTTC. Encoded protein: CASSRIEGTGGTEQYF. The chain links TRBV18 to TRBJ2-7, with D possibly being TRBD2 (6 bases). This CDR3 is 16 amino acids long. V lost 4 bases to trimming and J lost 6 bases, with 22 bases between them. The germline V gene has CDR1 KGHSH and CDR2 LQKENI.

The chain has TRBV7-2 and TRBJ1-2; 8 bases map to TRBD1. The CDR3 is 16 residues long. The V gene end was trimmed by 2 bases and the J gene end by 13 bases; junction bases not matched to a gene: 18. CDR1 and CDR2 (germline): SGHTA, FQGNSA. The CDR3 sequence: CASSLISSSAGGLCTF. The DNA for the CDR3 is TGTGCCAGCAGCTTAATTTCATCGTCGGCAGGGGGCCTCTGCACCTTC. Drawing the rest from reference TRBV7-2 and TRBJ1-2, the complete variable domain is GAGVSQSPSNKVTEKGKDVELRCDPISGHTALYWYRQSLGQGLEFLIYFQGNSAPDKSGLPSDRFSAERTGGSVSTLTIQRTQQEDSAVYLCASSLISSSAGGLCTFGSGTRLTVV.

This clone was seen a handful of times. This chain uses TRBV2 with TRBJ2-1; TRBD2 agrees at 7 bases. From germline, CDR1 is SNHLY and CDR2 FYNNEI. The CDR3 contains 14 residues. V lost 6 bases, J lost 7 bases, and 9 bases stayed unmatched. DNA of the CDR3: TGTGCCAGCAGCGGGGGGACCCCTCGAAATGAGCAGTTCTTC. Its translation: CASSGGTPRNEQFF.

The table lists this clone with a few counts. The CDR3 nucleotides are TGTGCCAGCAGCAATTCCCACTGCAGGGACTCGACTTTC. Translated, it gives CASSNSHCRDSTF. The chain has TRBV21-1 and TRBJ2-6; whether TRBD2, the table's D call, matches the DNA was not checked. TRBV21-1 is a listed pseudogene. The CDR3 extends over 13 amino acids.

V is TRBV25-1 and J is TRBJ1-2; D is unresolved. Trimming pared 2 bases from V and 3 bases from J, leaving 16 bases between. CDR3 length equals 16 residues. Germline V lookup: CDR1 MGHDK, CDR2 SYGVNS. The CDR3 nucleotides read TGTGCCAGCAGTGAAGCACCGGGTCGAAGCTACTATGGCTACACCTTC. Encoded protein: CASSEAPGRSYYGYTF.

DNA of the CDR3: TGTGCCTGGCAGGGACAGGGTGGTCAGCCCCAGCATTTT. This translates into CAWQGQGGQPQHF. V and J are TRBV30 and TRBJ1-5; 9 bases are shared with TRBD1. V lost 5 bases, J lost 6 bases, and 5 bases stayed unmatched. Germline-derived CDR1 and CDR2 are GTSNPN and SVGIG (reference sequence). This CDR3 is 13 amino acids long.

V gene TRBV5-1 combines with J gene TRBJ2-7, with TRBD1 identical over 9 bases. The CDR3 length is 16 residues. With V trimmed by 4 bases and J by 3 bases, 11 bases remained unmatched. CDR1 is SGHRS and CDR2 is YFSETQ in the germline V gene. CDR3 protein: CASSRAGTGTLYEQYF. Here the CDR3 DNA reads TGCGCCAGCAGCCGAGCCGGGACAGGGACCCTCTACGAGCAGTACTTC.

This chain joins TRBV30 and TRBJ2-1; weak D call: TRBD1 (5 bases). The CDR3 is made up of 11 amino acids. V shed 1 base and J shed 9 bases, with 7 bases lying between them. Germline V CDR1 and CDR2: GTSNPN, SVGIG (reference sequence). The chain's CDR3 is CAWSGGAEQFF. The CDR3 DNA is TGTGCCTGGAGTGGGGGCGCTGAGCAGTTCTTC.